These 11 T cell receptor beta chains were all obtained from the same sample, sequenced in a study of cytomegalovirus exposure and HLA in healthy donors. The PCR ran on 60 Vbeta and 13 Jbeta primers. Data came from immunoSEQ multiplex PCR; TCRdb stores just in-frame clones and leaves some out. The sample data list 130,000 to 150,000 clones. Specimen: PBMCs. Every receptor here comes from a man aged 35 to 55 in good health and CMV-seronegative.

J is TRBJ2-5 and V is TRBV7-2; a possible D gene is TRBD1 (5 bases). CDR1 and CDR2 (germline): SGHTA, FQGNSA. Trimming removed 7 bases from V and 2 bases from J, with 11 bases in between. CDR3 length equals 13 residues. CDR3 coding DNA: TGTGCCAGCAACCGAAGGGGTCAAGAGACCCAGTACTTC. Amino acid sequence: CASNRRGQETQYF.

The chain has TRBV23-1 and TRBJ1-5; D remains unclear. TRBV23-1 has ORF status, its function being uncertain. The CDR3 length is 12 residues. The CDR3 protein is CAQLRCHQPQHF. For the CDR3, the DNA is TGCGCACAACTGAGGTGCCATCAGCCCCAGCATTTT.

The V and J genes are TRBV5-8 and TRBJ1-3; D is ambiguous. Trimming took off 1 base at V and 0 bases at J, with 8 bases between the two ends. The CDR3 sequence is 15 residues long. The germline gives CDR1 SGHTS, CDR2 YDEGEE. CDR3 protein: CASSLFASSGNTIYF. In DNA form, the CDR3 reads TGTGCCAGCAGCTTGTTCGCCAGCTCTGGAAACACCATATATTTT.

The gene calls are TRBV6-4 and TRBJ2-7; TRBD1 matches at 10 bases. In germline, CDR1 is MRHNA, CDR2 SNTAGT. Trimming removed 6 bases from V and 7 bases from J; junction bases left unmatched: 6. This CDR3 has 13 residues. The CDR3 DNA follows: TGTGCCAGCAGCCCCGACAGGGGGCAAGAGCAGTACTTC. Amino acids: CASSPDRGQEQYF.

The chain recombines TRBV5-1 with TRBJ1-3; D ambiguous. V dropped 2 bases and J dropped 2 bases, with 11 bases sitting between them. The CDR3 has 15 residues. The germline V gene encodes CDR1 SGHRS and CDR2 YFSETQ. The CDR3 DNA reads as TGCGCCAGCAGCTTAGAGGGAAGGACTGGAAACACCATATATTTT. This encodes CASSLEGRTGNTIYF.

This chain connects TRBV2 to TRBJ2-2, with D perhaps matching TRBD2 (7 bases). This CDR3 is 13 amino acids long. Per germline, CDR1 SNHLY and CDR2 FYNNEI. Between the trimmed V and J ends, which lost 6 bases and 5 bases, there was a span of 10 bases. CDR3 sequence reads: CASRGGGTGELFF. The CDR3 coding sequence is TGTGCCAGCAGAGGGGGAGGGACCGGGGAGCTGTTTTTT.

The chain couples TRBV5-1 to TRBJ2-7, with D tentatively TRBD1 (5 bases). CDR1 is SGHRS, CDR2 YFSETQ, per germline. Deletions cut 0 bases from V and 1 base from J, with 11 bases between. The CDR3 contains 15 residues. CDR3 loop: CASSLGQSVSYEQYF. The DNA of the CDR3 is TGCGCCAGCAGCTTGGGACAGAGCGTTTCCTACGAGCAGTACTTC.

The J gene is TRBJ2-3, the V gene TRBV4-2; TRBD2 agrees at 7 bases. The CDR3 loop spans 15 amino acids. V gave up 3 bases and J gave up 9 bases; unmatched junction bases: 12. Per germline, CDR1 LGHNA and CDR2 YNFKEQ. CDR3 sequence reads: CASSHGTTTWKTQYF. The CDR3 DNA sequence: TGTGCCAGCAGCCACGGGACTACCACCTGGAAAACGCAGTATTTT.

This CDR3 is CASRADRNTEAFF. CDR3 DNA sequence: TGTGCCAGCAGGGCAGACAGGAACACTGAAGCTTTCTTT. The rearrangement joins TRBV6-1 to TRBJ1-1, with a weak D call TRBD1 (5 bases). Germline-derived CDR1 and CDR2 are MNHNS and SASEGT. V was pared by 6 bases and J by 1 base, with 9 bases between. The CDR3 is 13 amino acids.

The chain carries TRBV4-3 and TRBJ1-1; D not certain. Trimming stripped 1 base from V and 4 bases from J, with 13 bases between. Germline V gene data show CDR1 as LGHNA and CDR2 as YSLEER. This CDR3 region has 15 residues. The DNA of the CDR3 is TGCGCCAGCAGCCAAGGAGGCATGGGAGGCACTGAAGCTTTCTTT. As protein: CASSQGGMGGTEAFF.

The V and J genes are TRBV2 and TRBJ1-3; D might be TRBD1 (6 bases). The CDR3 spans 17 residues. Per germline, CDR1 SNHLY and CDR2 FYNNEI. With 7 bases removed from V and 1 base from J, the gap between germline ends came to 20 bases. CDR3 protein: CASNPNRAFASGNTIYF. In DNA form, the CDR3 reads TGTGCCAGCAACCCGAACAGGGCTTTTGCTTCTGGAAACACCATATATTTT.